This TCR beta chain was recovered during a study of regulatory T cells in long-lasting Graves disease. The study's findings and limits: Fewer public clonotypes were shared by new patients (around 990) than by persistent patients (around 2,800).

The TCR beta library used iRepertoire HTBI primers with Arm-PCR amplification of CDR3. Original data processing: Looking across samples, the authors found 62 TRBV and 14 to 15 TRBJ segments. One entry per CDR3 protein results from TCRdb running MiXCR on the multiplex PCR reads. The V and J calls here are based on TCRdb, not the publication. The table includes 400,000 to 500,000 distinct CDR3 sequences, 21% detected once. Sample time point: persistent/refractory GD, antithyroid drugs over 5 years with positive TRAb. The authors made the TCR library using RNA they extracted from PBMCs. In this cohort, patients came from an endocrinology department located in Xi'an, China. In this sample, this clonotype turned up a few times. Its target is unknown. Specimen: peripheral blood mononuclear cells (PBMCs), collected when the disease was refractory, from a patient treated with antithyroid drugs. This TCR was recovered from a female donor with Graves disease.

CDR3 loop: CASSTGQGTFSGEQYF. The CDR3 coding sequence is TGCGCCAGCAGCACGGGACAGGGAACCTTTTCGGGCGAGCAGTACTTC. This chain joins TRBV5-1 and TRBJ2-7; 9 nucleotides line up with TRBD1. J was trimmed by 6 bases and V by 4 bases; bases with no gene match: 14. The CDR3 covers 16 residues. The V gene's germline CDR1 is SGHRS and CDR2 YFSETQ.